A selection of T cell receptor beta chains follows, all from one sample in a study of T cells in Graves' hyperthyroidism and ophthalmopathy. TCRdb itself ran the multiplex PCR reads through MiXCR, one entry per CDR3 protein. The table has about 200,000 distinct CDR3 sequences, under 20% seen once; the top ten hold 50%. Sequenced material: blood. These receptors were collected from a man in his fifties or sixties with Graves' hyperthyroidism. The CDR3 runs from the conserved cysteine through the conserved F or W. Fields, in order: V gene, J gene, CDR3 protein.

V gene: TRBV5-1
J gene: TRBJ2-2
CDR3 protein: CASSLAGEGTGELFF

V gene: TRBV10-2
J gene: TRBJ2-1
CDR3 protein: CASRRGGSSYNEQFF

V gene: TRBV5-1
J gene: TRBJ2-3
CDR3 protein: CASSWTSPDTQYF

V gene: TRBV7-9
J gene: TRBJ2-7
CDR3 protein: CASSSSSSYEQYF

V gene: TRBV20-1
J gene: TRBJ2-1
CDR3 protein: CSANSGSDSYNEQFF

V gene: TRBV2
J gene: TRBJ2-1
CDR3 protein: CASSDSQYVNEQFF

V gene: TRBV20-1
J gene: TRBJ2-5
CDR3 protein: CSAGRLGGTETQYF

V gene: TRBV28
J gene: TRBJ1-2
CDR3 protein: CASSRRATRLYTF

V gene: TRBV6-1
J gene: TRBJ2-7
CDR3 protein: CASSDPGTGGSYEQYF

V gene: TRBV7-3
J gene: TRBJ2-7
CDR3 protein: CAAPWAGAGEQYF

V gene: TRBV7-2
J gene: TRBJ2-7
CDR3 protein: CASSPSIGTGPYEQYF

V gene: TRBV3-1
J gene: TRBJ1-2
CDR3 protein: CASSQSHRRLLYGYTF

V gene: TRBV20-1
J gene: TRBJ1-1
CDR3 protein: CSAKTGGNTEAFF

V gene: TRBV28
J gene: TRBJ1-1
CDR3 protein: CASSLSETTEAFF

V gene: TRBV20-1
J gene: TRBJ2-1
CDR3 protein: CSARAAHSNEQFF

V gene: TRBV7-8
J gene: TRBJ1-2
CDR3 protein: CASSLQSAYETRDGYTF

V gene: TRBV5-1
J gene: TRBJ1-1
CDR3 protein: CASSQTQGMNTEAFF

V gene: TRBV11-2
J gene: TRBJ1-2
CDR3 protein: CASSFTGPGGYTF

V gene: TRBV27
J gene: TRBJ1-1
CDR3 protein: CATSQGLNTEAFF

V gene: TRBV15
J gene: TRBJ2-2
CDR3 protein: CATSRGTGALGGELFF

V gene: TRBV6-1
J gene: TRBJ1-2
CDR3 protein: CASTPGRQANYGYTF

V gene: TRBV11-2
J gene: TRBJ2-5
CDR3 protein: CASSLLASGRGETQYF

V gene: TRBV3-2
J gene: TRBJ2-3
CDR3 protein: CASRTAVTRAELADTQYF

V gene: TRBV12-3/TRBV12-4
J gene: TRBJ2-3
CDR3 protein: CASSSTTSGRWYTQYF

V gene: TRBV12-3/TRBV12-4
J gene: TRBJ2-1
CDR3 protein: CASRETGTGGLKEFF

V gene: TRBV5-6
J gene: TRBJ1-2
CDR3 protein: CASSLWVREHGYTF

V gene: TRBV9
J gene: TRBJ2-7
CDR3 protein: CASSVDPSGSEQYF

V gene: TRBV12-3/TRBV12-4
J gene: TRBJ2-1
CDR3 protein: CASRTAGTGEQFF